What follows are 18 T cell receptor beta chains derived from one specimen sequenced in a study of OX40 agonist ivuxolimab in advanced cancers. Measured with immunoSEQ multiplex PCR; TCRdb has only the in-frame clones, and not every one. The profile shows 80,000 to 95,000 clones, around 84% of them singletons. The sample consisted of CD4+ or CD8+ T cells sorted from blood, taken in a trial of the OX40 agonist ivuxolimab. Every receptor here comes from an adult with an advanced solid tumor such as melanoma, head and neck, liver or kidney cancer.

V gene TRBV4-2 combines with J gene TRBJ2-7; 10 bases agree with TRBD2. Per the germline V gene, CDR1 is LGHNA and CDR2 is YNFKEQ. V was clipped by 1 base and J by 3 bases; unmatched bases: 15. The CDR3 extends over 19 amino acids. Written as DNA, the CDR3 is TGTGCCAGCAGCCAAGCCCCCCTCACCGGGGCTAGCGGGGGCTACGAGCAGTACTTC. It specifies CASSQAPLTGASGGYEQYF.

As DNA, the CDR3 is TGTGCCAGTAGTCGCGGATCTGGAAACACCATATATTTT. Encoded protein: CASSRGSGNTIYF. This rearrangement joins TRBV19 to TRBJ1-3; D is unclear. The CDR3 spans 13 residues. The V end was cut by 5 bases, the J end by 1 base, with 6 bases between. Germline CDR1 and CDR2: LNHDA and SQIVND (reference sequence).

This clone was seen a single time. The V and J genes are TRBV5-6 and TRBJ1-2; 7 nucleotides align to TRBD1. V lost 1 base, J lost 3 bases, and 9 bases stayed unmatched. CDR1 is SGHDT, CDR2 YYEEEE, per germline. The CDR3 totals 16 residues. As DNA, the CDR3 is TGTGCCAGCAGCTTGAAGGGGACAGTGAGCGACTATGGCTACACCTTC. Translation gives CASSLKGTVSDYGYTF.

The chain recombines TRBV6-1 with TRBJ2-2; TRBD1 aligns across 9 bases. Germline V gene lookup returns CDR1 MNHNS and CDR2 SASEGT. V was clipped by 6 bases and J by 5 bases; unmatched bases: 7. The CDR3 is 15 amino acids. This CDR3 reads CASRISGTGTGELFF. CDR3 DNA: TGTGCCAGCAGGATCTCCGGGACAGGGACCGGGGAGCTGTTTTTT.

The chain combines TRBV19 with TRBJ1-4; D unclear. CDR1 is LNHDA and CDR2 is SQIVND in the germline V gene (reference sequence). Trimming removed 3 bases at V and 6 bases at J, with 11 bases between. The CDR3 totals 14 residues. DNA for the CDR3: TGTGCCAGTAGTATCACGGGAGGTGATGAAAAACTGTTTTTT. It is translated as CASSITGGDEKLFF.

J is TRBJ1-5 and V is TRBV2; D is ambiguous. The CDR3 is made up of 16 amino acids. CDR1 and CDR2 from the germline V gene are SNHLY and FYNNEI. Between the trimmed V and J ends, which lost 6 bases and 1 base, there was a span of 16 bases. The chain's CDR3 is CASRPTYGFSNQPQHF. The CDR3 DNA reads as TGTGCCAGCAGACCAACGTACGGTTTCAGCAATCAGCCCCAGCATTTT.

This clone occurred a few times. The gene calls are TRBV6-6 and TRBJ1-2, with 8 bases aligning to TRBD1. The CDR3 covers 14 residues. V dropped 5 bases and J dropped 7; count of bases not matched to a gene: 9. Germline CDR1 reads MNHNY; CDR2 reads SVGAGI (reference sequence). In DNA form, the CDR3 reads TGTGCCAGCAGTCCAGGACAGGGAAAGAGTGGCTACACCTTC. Protein product: CASSPGQGKSGYTF.

The chain recombines TRBV28 with TRBJ2-7; D is unresolved. The CDR3 length is 13 residues. Deletions cut 3 bases from V and 6 bases from J, with 12 bases between. Germline CDR1 reads MDHEN; CDR2 reads SYDVKM. The CDR3 bases are TGTGCCAGCAGTTTTGACCTTCCCCTCGAGCAGTACTTC. This sequence encodes CASSFDLPLEQYF.

The V and J genes are TRBV4-1 and TRBJ2-3; 7 bases agree with TRBD2. This CDR3 has 16 residues. Germline CDR1 is MGHRA and CDR2 is YSYEKL. V was pared by 1 base and J by 1 base, with 5 bases of the junction left unmatched. CDR3 DNA: TGCGCCAGCAGCCAAGTGGGAAGCGGGGGCACAGATACGCAGTATTTT. Its protein is CASSQVGSGGTDTQYF.

This chain uses TRBV5-1 with TRBJ1-2, with TRBD1 matching 9 bases. After removal of 4 bases from V and 8 bases from J, the junction contained 3 bases not matched to a gene. This CDR3 has 12 residues. Germline-derived CDR1 and CDR2 are SGHRS and YFSETQ. The CDR3 DNA reads as TGCGCCAGCAGCGCCGGACAGGGGGGCTACACCTTC. Protein product: CASSAGQGGYTF. The full variable domain, its missing parts supplied by reference TRBV5-1 and TRBJ1-2, is KAGVTQTPRYLIKTRGQQVTLSCSPISGHRSVSWYQQTPGQGLQFLFEYFSETQRNKGNFPGRFSGRQFSNSRSEMNVSTLELGDSALYLCASSAGQGGYTFGSGTRLTVV.

The chain is built from TRBV7-9 and TRBJ2-1; the D is unclear. Germline assignment: CDR1 SEHNR and CDR2 FQNEAQ (reference sequence). V dropped 7 bases and J dropped 0 bases, with 19 bases sitting between them. CDR3 length equals 17 residues. The DNA for the CDR3 is TGTGCCAGCACCCCTACTGGGCGTTTTAGCTCCTACAATGAGCAGTTCTTC. Protein: CASTPTGRFSSYNEQFF.

The chain recombines TRBV2 with TRBJ2-7; D call uncertain. In germline, CDR1 is SNHLY, CDR2 FYNNEI. CDR3 length equals 10 residues. V was cut by 6 bases and J by 3 bases, with 3 bases left in between. The CDR3 nucleotides read TGTGCCAGCAGAGGCTACGAGCAGTACTTC. It codes for CASRGYEQYF. The full variable domain, in which reference TRBV2 and TRBJ2-7 provide the parts outside the CDR3, is EPEVTQTPSHQVTQMGQEVILRCVPISNHLYFYWYRQILGQKVEFLVSFYNNEISEKSEIFDDQFSVERPDGSNFTLKIRSTKLEDSAMYFCASRGYEQYFGPGTRLTVT.

In this sample, this clone turned up once. The chain has TRBV21-1 and TRBJ1-5; TRBD1, the table's D call, lacks a check against the DNA. TRBV21-1 is flagged as a pseudogene. The CDR3 has 16 amino acids. The CDR3 sequence is CASSNDRGYDNQPQHF. The CDR3 bases are TGTGCCAGCAGCAACGACAGGGGTTATGACAATCAGCCCCAGCATTTT.

The V call is TRBV5-5, the J call TRBJ1-1; maybe TRBD1 (5 bases). CDR3 length: 13 residues. The V gene's germline CDR1 is SGHKS and CDR2 YYEKEE (reference sequence). Between the trimmed V and J ends, which lost 4 bases and 9 bases, there was a span of 16 bases. This CDR3 reads CASSITGSSQAFF. The DNA of the CDR3 is TGTGCCAGCAGCATTACAGGCTCCAGCCAAGCTTTCTTT.

J is TRBJ1-2 and V is TRBV30; D unclear. Deletions cut 7 bases from V and 5 bases from J, with 14 bases between. The CDR3 runs 12 residues. Germline V gene lookup returns CDR1 GTSNPN and CDR2 SVGIG (reference sequence). The CDR3 region has the DNA TGTGCCTTGGTCGGGATAAATTATGGCTACACCTTC. This codes for CALVGINYGYTF.

The sample holds one count of this clone. This chain uses TRBV10-3 with TRBJ2-1; 7 bases line up with TRBD2. The junction had 8 bases not matched to a gene; V was cut back by 6 bases and J by 0 bases. Germline V lookup: CDR1 ENHRY, CDR2 SYGVKD. This CDR3 comprises 16 residues. The CDR3 coding sequence is TGTGCCATCAGCGACTGGGGGGGAAGCTCCTACAATGAGCAGTTCTTC. Translating gives CAISDWGGSSYNEQFF.

V and J are TRBV27 and TRBJ1-6, with D perhaps TRBD1 (6 bases). V gave up 4 bases and J gave up 5 bases, with 9 bases separating them. CDR3 length: 14 residues. CDR1 is MNHEY, CDR2 SMNVEV, per germline (reference sequence). CDR3 nucleotide sequence: TGTGCCAGCAGTTACAGGGCAGATAATTCACCCCTCCACTTT. Translation: CASSYRADNSPLHF.

The rearrangement joins TRBV19 to TRBJ1-2; maybe TRBD1 (5 bases). The CDR3 extends over 14 amino acids. The V gene's germline CDR1 is LNHDA and CDR2 SQIVND (reference sequence). The germline V and J ends were trimmed by 5 bases and 4 bases, with 14 bases remaining between them. CDR3 nucleotides: TGTGCCAGTAGTCCTTCAGGGCGAACCTATGGCTACACCTTC. This gives the protein CASSPSGRTYGYTF.